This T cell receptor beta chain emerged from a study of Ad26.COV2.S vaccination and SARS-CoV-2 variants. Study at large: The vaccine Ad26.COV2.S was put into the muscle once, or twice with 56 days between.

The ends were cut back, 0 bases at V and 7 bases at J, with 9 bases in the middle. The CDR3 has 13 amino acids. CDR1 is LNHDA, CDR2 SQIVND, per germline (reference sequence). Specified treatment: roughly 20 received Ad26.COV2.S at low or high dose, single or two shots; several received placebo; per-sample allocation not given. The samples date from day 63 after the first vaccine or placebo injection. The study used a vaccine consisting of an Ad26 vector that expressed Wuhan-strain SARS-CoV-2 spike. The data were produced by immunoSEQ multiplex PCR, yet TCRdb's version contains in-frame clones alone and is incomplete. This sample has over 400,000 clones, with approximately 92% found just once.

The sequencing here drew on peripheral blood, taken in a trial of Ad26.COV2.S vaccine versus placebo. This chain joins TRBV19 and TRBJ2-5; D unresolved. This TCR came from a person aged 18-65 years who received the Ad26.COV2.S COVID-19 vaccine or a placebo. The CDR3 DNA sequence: TGTGCCAGTAGTATAGATGGGAAGGGGACCCAGTACTTC. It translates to CASSIDGKGTQYF.